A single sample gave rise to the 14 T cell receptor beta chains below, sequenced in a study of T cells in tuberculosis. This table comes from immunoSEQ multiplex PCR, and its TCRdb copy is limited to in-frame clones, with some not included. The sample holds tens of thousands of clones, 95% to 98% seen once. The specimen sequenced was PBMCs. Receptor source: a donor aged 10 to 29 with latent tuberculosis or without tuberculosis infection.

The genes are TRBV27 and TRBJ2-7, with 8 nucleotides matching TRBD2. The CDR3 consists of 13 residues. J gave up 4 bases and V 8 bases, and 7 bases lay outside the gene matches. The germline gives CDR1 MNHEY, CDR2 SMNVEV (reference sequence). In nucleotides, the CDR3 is TGTGCCAGCTACCCGGGAGGGCCTTACGAGCAGTACTTC. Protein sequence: CASYPGGPYEQYF.

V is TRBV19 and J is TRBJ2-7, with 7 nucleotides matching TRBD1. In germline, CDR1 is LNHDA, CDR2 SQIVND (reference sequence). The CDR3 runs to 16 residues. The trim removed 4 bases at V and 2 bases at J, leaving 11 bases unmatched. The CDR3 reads CASSTRQGRGTYEQYF. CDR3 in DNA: TGTGCCAGTAGTACCCGACAGGGCCGGGGAACCTACGAGCAGTACTTC.

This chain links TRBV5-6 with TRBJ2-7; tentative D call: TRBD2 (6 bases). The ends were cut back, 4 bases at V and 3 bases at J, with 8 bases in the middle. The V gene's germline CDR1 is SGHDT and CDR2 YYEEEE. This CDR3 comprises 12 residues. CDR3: CASSLTSYEQYF. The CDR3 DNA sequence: TGTGCCAGCAGCCTGACTAGCTACGAGCAGTACTTC.

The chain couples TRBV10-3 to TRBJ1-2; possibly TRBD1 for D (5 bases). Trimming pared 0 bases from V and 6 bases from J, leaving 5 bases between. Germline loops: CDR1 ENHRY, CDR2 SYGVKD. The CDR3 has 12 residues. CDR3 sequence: CAISESTDGYTF. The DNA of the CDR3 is TGTGCCATCAGTGAGTCGACAGATGGCTACACCTTC.

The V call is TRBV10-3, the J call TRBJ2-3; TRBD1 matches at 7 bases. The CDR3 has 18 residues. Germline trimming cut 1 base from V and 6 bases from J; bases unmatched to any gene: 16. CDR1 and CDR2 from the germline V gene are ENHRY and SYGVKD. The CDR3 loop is CAISEWWMGDSVTDTQYF. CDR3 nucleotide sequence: TGTGCCATCAGTGAGTGGTGGATGGGGGACAGCGTGACGGATACGCAGTATTTT.

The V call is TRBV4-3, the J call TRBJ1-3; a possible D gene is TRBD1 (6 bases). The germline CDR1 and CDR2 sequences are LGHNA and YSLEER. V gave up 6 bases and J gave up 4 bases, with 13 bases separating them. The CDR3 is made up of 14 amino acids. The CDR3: CASSRQVSGNTIYF. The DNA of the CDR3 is TGCGCCAGCAGTCGACAGGTATCCGGAAACACCATATATTTT.

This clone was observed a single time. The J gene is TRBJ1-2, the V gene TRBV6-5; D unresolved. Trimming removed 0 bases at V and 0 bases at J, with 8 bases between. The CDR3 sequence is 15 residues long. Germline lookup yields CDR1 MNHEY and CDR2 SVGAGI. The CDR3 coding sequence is TGTGCCAGCAGTTACTCGGTACTCCCTAACTATGGCTACACCTTC. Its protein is CASSYSVLPNYGYTF.

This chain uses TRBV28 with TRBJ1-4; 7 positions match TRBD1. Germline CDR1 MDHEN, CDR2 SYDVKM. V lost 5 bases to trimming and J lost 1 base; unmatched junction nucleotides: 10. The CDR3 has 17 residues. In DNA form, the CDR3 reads TGTGCCAGCAGTGGGAATGAATGGACAGGAACTAATGAAAAACTGTTTTTT. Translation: CASSGNEWTGTNEKLFF.

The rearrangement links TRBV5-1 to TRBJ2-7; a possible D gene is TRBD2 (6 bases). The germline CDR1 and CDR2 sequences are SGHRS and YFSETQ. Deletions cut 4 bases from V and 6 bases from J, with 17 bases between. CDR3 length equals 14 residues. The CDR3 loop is CASSHSTRQGEQYF. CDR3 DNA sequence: TGCGCCAGCAGCCACTCGACTAGGCAAGGCGAGCAGTACTTC.

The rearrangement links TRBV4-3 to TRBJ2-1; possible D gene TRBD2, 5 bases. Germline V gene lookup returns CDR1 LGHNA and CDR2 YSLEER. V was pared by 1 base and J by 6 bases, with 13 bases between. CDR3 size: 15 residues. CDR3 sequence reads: CASSQGLAVGNEQFF. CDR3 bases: TGCGCCAGCAGCCAAGGCCTAGCTGTCGGCAATGAGCAGTTCTTC.

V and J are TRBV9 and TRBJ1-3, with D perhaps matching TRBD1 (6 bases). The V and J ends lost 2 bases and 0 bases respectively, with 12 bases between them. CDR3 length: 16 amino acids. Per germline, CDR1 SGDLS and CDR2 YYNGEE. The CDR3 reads CASSVGGANSGNTIYF. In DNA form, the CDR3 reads TGTGCCAGCAGCGTTGGGGGGGCCAACTCTGGAAACACCATATATTTT.

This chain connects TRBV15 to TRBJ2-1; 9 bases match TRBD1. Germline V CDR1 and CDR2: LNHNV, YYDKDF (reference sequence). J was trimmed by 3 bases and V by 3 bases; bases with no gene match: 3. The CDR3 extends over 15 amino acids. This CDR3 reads CATSSLTGGYNEQFF. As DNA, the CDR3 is TGTGCCACCAGCAGCTTGACAGGGGGCTACAATGAGCAGTTCTTC.

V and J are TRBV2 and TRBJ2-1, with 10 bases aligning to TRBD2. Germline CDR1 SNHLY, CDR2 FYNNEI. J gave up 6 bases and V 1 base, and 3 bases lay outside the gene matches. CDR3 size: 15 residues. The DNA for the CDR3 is TGTGCCAGCAGTGAAGTCCGGACTAGCGGCAATGAGCAGTTCTTC. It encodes CASSEVRTSGNEQFF.

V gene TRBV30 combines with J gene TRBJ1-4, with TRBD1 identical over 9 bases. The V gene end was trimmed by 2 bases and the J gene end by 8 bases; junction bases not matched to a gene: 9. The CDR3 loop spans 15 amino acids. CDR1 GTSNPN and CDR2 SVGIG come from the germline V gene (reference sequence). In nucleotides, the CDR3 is TGTGCCTGGAGTCTTACAGGGGGCTTGGGCGAAAAACTGTTTTTT. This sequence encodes CAWSLTGGLGEKLFF.